These T cell receptor beta chains were read from a single sample in a study of T cell responses to AZD1222 COVID-19 vaccine. The data were produced by immunoSEQ multiplex PCR, yet TCRdb's version contains in-frame clones alone and is incomplete. The sample lists over 120,000 clones, 85% to 90% occurring once. The sequences come from peripheral blood, collected on day 0 of AZD1222 vaccination. The receptor source for this set is an adult in good health. Each CDR3 is given with its conserved first and last residue. Fields, in order: J gene, V gene, D gene, clone size, CDR3 DNA, CDR3 protein. A D gene is named only where the DNA matches it firmly. Clone size appears in some rows only: once, few, many, or a class for an expanded clone.

>TRBJ1-4|TRBV19|TRBD1|.
TGTGCCAGTAGACGGGACAGGGCGGCTGCAACTAATGAAAAACTGTTTTTT
CASRRDRAAATNEKLFF
>TRBJ2-3|TRBV30|.|.
TGTGCCTGGGTCCGGGATACGCAGTATTTT
CAWVRDTQYF
>TRBJ1-1|TRBV18|.|.
TGTGCCAGCTCACCTACTCTGAACACTGAAGCTTTCTTT
CASSPTLNTEAFF
>TRBJ1-5|TRBV30|.|few
TGTGCCTGGAGTCCCCAGGACAGTCTATATTCCCAGCATTTT
CAWSPQDSLYSQHF
>TRBJ1-3|TRBV4-1|TRBD1|.
TGCGCCACACAGGGGGTAGGCTCTGGAAACACCATATATTTT
CATQGVGSGNTIYF
>TRBJ2-3|TRBV24-1|TRBD2|.
TGTGCCACAACTAGCGGCTCCCCAGATACGCAGTATTTT
CATTSGSPDTQYF
>TRBJ1-1|TRBV7-8|.|once
TGTGCCGTGTGGGGGGCGGGCACCACTGAAGCTTTCTTT
CAVWGAGTTEAFF
>TRBJ1-4|TRBV29-1|.|.
TGCAGCGTTGGGGGTGCAACTAATGAAAAACTGTTTTTT
CSVGGATNEKLFF
>TRBJ1-2|TRBV20-1|.|.
TGCAGTGCTAGAGATCACCCTGGCTACACCTTC
CSARDHPGYTF
>TRBJ2-6|TRBV19|.|.
TGTGCCAGTAGTATGGATGGGCACAGTTCGTATGGGGCCAACGTCCTGACTTTC
CASSMDGHSSYGANVLTF
>TRBJ2-1|TRBV7-9|TRBD2|.
TGTGCCAGCAGCGAAGGGGGGAGCGGGAGTAGGACTGAGCAGTTCTTC
CASSEGGSGSRTEQFF
>TRBJ2-3|TRBV6-1|TRBD1|.
TGTGCCAGCAGTGAAGGGACAGGGGGCGTAGATACGCAGTATTTT
CASSEGTGGVDTQYF
>TRBJ2-3|TRBV10-2|.|.
TGCGCCAGCATGGGATTGGGGAGCACAGATACGCAGTATTTT
CASMGLGSTDTQYF
>TRBJ2-5|TRBV6-5|.|.
TGTGCCAGCAGTTACGCCGGAGGGGGAGAGACCCAGTACTTC
CASSYAGGGETQYF
>TRBJ1-5|TRBV7-2|.|.
TGTGCCAGCAGCTTAGGATTGGCTCAGCCCCAGCATTTT
CASSLGLAQPQHF
>TRBJ1-1|TRBV7-9|.|.
TGTGCCAGCAGCTTACAGGGGAACACTGAAGCTTTCTTT
CASSLQGNTEAFF
>TRBJ2-1|TRBV6-4|TRBD2|.
TGTGCCAGCAGCGGGACTAGCGGGAGTGATGAGCAGTTCTTC
CASSGTSGSDEQFF
>TRBJ1-6|TRBV10-3|.|.
TGTGCCATCAGTGAATCGGAGGGGGGTTCACCCCTCCACTTT
CAISESEGGSPLHF
>TRBJ1-2|TRBV7-9|.|.
TGTGCCAGCAGCCACGCCACAGTTAACTATGGCTACACCTTC
CASSHATVNYGYTF
>TRBJ1-2|TRBV5-1|TRBD1|.
TGCGCCAGCAGCTTGGAGGGACAGGGTACTCGGAGCTACACCTTC
CASSLEGQGTRSYTF
>TRBJ1-6|TRBV19|.|.
TGTGCCAGTTCTTTGGAGGGGGGACCTTCACCCCTCCACTTT
CASSLEGGPSPLHF
>TRBJ1-3|TRBV5-6|.|.
TGTGCCAGCAGCTTACTGACCACCTCTGGAAACACCATATATTTT
CASSLLTTSGNTIYF
>TRBJ2-6|TRBV2|TRBD2|.
TGTGCCAGCAGTGAAGGACTAGCGGGGGCGAGCTCTGGGGCCAACGTCCTGACTTTC
CASSEGLAGASSGANVLTF
>TRBJ1-2|TRBV19|.|.
TGTGCCAGTAGTATAGACAGGAAGAGCTACACCTTC
CASSIDRKSYTF
>TRBJ1-1|TRBV30|.|.
TGTGCCTGGAGCATGGGCCTTCCAACTCATGAAGCTTTCTTT
CAWSMGLPTHEAFF
>TRBJ2-1|TRBV6-5|.|.
TGTGCCAGCAGTTCCACCCTGCGGAGGGATGAGCAGTTCTTC
CASSSTLRRDEQFF
>TRBJ2-7|TRBV28|.|.
TGTGCCAGCACGACAGTCTCCTACGAGCAGTACTTC
CASTTVSYEQYF
>TRBJ1-2|TRBV28|TRBD1|few
TGTGCCAGCAGTTGGATACTGACAGGGTATATCGCTAACTATGGCTACACCTTC
CASSWILTGYIANYGYTF
>TRBJ1-2|TRBV13|.|.
TGTGCCAGCAGCCACGGCGGAGGGGACTACAAAAACTATGGCTACACCTTC
CASSHGGGDYKNYGYTF
>TRBJ1-5|TRBV15|TRBD1|once
TGTGCCACCAGCGGTAATGCAGGGGGCCAGCCCCAGCATTTT
CATSGNAGGQPQHF
>TRBJ2-1|TRBV7-9|.|.
TGTGCCAGCACCCCCCCCGGAGGTGAGCAGTTCTTC
CASTPPGGEQFF
>TRBJ2-7|TRBV13|TRBD1|.
TGTGCCAGCAGCCTACGGACAGGGTTCCACGAGCAGTACTTC
CASSLRTGFHEQYF
>TRBJ1-4|TRBV5-1|TRBD1|.
TGCGCCAGCAGCTTACTGACAGGGGATGAAAAACTGTTTTTT
CASSLLTGDEKLFF
>TRBJ1-6|TRBV6-5|.|.
TGTGCCAGCAGTTACTTGAGGGGAATGGATAATTCACCCCTCCACTTT
CASSYLRGMDNSPLHF
>TRBJ2-7|TRBV5-6|TRBD1|.
TGTGCCAGCAGCCGGGACAGGGGGAATTCCTACGAGCAGTACTTC
CASSRDRGNSYEQYF
>TRBJ2-3|TRBV24-1|.|.
TGTGCCACCAGTGATTCCCAGAGAATGATTAATACGCAGTATTTT
CATSDSQRMINTQYF
>TRBJ2-4|TRBV7-2|.|.
TGTGCCAGCAGCTTTTTGACGGTGATGGGAGCCAAAAACATTCAGTACTTC
CASSFLTVMGAKNIQYF
>TRBJ1-5|TRBV27|.|.
TGTGCCAGCAGTCGGGTCGGGGTGAGCAATCAGCCCCAGCATTTT
CASSRVGVSNQPQHF
>TRBJ1-1|TRBV24-1|.|.
TGTGCCACCAGTGAAGGGGCCTTAGGGAACACTGAAGCTTTCTTT
CATSEGALGNTEAFF
>TRBJ2-7|TRBV19|.|.
TGTGCCAGTAGTATAGTGCAGGGGCCAACCTACGAGCAGTACTTC
CASSIVQGPTYEQYF
>TRBJ1-2|TRBV12-3/TRBV12-4|.|.
TGTGCCAGCAGTCTGACACCGGCGAGTGGCTACACCTTC
CASSLTPASGYTF
>TRBJ2-7|TRBV16|.|.
TGTGCCAGCAGCCAATCGAGCGACACTAACTCCTACGAGCAGTACTTC
CASSQSSDTNSYEQYF
>TRBJ2-1|TRBV9|TRBD2|.
TGTGCCAGCAGCCCCCAGGCGGGAGTGCGACCCAATGAGCAGTTCTTC
CASSPQAGVRPNEQFF
>TRBJ2-7|TRBV11-2|.|.
TGTGCCAGCAGCTCACTGGGGAGAGATTCTGGGAAGGACTACGAGCAGTACTTC
CASSSLGRDSGKDYEQYF
>TRBJ1-5|TRBV7-8|.|few
TGTGCCAGCAGCTTAACGGACAGCAATCAGCCCCAGCATTTT
CASSLTDSNQPQHF
>TRBJ2-2|TRBV6-5|TRBD1|.
TGTGCCAGCAACCCGCGGACAGGGAACACCGGGGAGCTGTTTTTT
CASNPRTGNTGELFF
>TRBJ1-4|TRBV28|.|.
TGTGCCAGCAACAAGCAGATGGGTGAAAAACTGTTTTTT
CASNKQMGEKLFF
>TRBJ2-1|TRBV5-8|.|.
TGTGCCAGCAGCTTGGTCGGGAGCACTAGTGAGCAGTTCTTC
CASSLVGSTSEQFF
>TRBJ2-2|TRBV19|TRBD1|few
TGTGCCAGTCCGCCACCAGACAGGGTAACATCCGGGGAGCTGTTTTTT
CASPPPDRVTSGELFF